The clone carrying this T cell receptor beta chain was observed a few times. This record comes from a study of cytomegalovirus exposure and HLA in healthy donors. Germline V gives CDR1 GTSNPN, CDR2 SVGIG (reference sequence). V lost 3 bases and J 4 bases, leaving 15 bases between the germline ends. This CDR3 has 14 amino acids. TCRdb keeps only in-frame clones here, not all; method: immunoSEQ multiplex PCR. The sample lists roughly 310,000 clones, approximately 85% occurring once. The chain links TRBV30 to TRBJ1-1; D ambiguous. The receptor comes from a man aged 30-40 years in good health and CMV-seronegative. The sequencing sample was made of PBMCs. The CDR3 bases are TGTGCCTGGAGGAGCGGGGTTGTGGGCACTGAAGCTTTCTTT. Residues: CAWRSGVVGTEAFF.